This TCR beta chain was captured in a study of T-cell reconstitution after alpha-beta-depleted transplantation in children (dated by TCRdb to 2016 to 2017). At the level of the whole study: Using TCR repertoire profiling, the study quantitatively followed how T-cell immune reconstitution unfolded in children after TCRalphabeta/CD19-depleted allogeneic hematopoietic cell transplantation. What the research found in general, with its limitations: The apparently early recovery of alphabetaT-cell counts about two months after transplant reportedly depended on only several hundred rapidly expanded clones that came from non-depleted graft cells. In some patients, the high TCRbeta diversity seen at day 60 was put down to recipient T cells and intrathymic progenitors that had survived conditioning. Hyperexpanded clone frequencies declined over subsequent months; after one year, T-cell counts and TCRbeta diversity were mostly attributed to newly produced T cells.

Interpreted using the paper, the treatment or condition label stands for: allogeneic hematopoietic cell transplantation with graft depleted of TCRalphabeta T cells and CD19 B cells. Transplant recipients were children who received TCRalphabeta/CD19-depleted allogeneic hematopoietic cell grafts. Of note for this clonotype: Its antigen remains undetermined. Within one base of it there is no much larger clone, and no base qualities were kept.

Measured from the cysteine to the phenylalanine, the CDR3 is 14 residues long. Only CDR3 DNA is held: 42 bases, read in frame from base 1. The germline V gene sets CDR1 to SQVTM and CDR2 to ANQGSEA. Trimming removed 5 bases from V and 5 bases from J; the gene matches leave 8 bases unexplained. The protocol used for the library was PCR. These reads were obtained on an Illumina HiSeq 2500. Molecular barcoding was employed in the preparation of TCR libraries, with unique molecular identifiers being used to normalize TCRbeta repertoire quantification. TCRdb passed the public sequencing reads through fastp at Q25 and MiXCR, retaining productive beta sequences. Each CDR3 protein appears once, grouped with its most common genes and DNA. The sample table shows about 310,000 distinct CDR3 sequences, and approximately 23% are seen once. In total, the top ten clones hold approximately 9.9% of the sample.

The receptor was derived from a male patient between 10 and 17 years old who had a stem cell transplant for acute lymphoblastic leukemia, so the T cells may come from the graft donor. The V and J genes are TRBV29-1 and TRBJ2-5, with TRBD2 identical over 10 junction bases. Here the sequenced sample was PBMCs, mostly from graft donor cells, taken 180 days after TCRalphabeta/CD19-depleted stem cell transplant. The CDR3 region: CSVSSGRAGETQYF. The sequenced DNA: TGCAGCGTTTCGAGCGGGAGGGCCGGGGAGACCCAGTACTTC.